The rows below give T cell receptor beta chains drawn from one sample of a study of cytomegalovirus exposure and HLA in healthy donors. Data came from immunoSEQ multiplex PCR; TCRdb stores just in-frame clones and leaves some out. The sample lists some 250,000 clones; about four fifths were seen once. Sequencing was done on a sample of PBMCs. These receptors all come from a middle-aged woman in good health and CMV-seropositive. CDR3s include the opening cysteine and the closing phenylalanine or tryptophan. Fields, in order: V gene, D gene, clone size, J gene, CDR3 DNA, CDR3 protein. A D gene is named only where the DNA matches it firmly. Rows may omit the clone size; those that give it use once, few, many or a size class.

TRBV30,TRBD1,NA,TRBJ1-2,TGTGCCTGGAGTGTAGTAGGGGGCGTTGGCTACACCTTC,CAWSVVGGVGYTF
TRBV29-1,TRBD1,NA,TRBJ2-7,TGCAGCGTCGAAACCGGGACAGGGGACTACGAGCAGTACTTC,CSVETGTGDYEQYF
TRBV9,NA,NA,TRBJ1-1,TGTGCCAGCAGCGTAGGGGGCGGAACGGCTGAAGCTTTCTTT,CASSVGGGTAEAFF
TRBV5-1,TRBD2,NA,TRBJ2-3,TGCGCCAGCAGCTTGGAGCCTAGCGGCCCCACAGATACGCAGTATTTT,CASSLEPSGPTDTQYF
TRBV10-3,TRBD2,NA,TRBJ2-3,TGTGCCATTACTAGCGAGGGCACAGATACGCAGTATTTT,CAITSEGTDTQYF
TRBV7-2,TRBD1,NA,TRBJ1-2,TGTGCCAGCAGCCCGAGACAGGGTAGAGGGAAATATGGCTACACCTTC,CASSPRQGRGKYGYTF
TRBV28,TRBD1,once,TRBJ1-2,TGTGCCAGCAGTTTCCAGACAGGGCGAGCTCTCCATGGCTACACCTTC,CASSFQTGRALHGYTF
TRBV12-5,NA,NA,TRBJ1-1,TGTGCTAGTGGCCCCCCAGATCCCATGAACACTGAAGCTTTCTTT,CASGPPDPMNTEAFF
TRBV5-4,NA,NA,TRBJ2-3,TGTGCCAGCAGCTCGGAACTCGGGGTTAGCACAGATACGCAGTATTTT,CASSSELGVSTDTQYF
TRBV15,NA,NA,TRBJ1-1,TGTGCCACCAGCAGGGAAGGGGTCCCTGAAGCTTTCTTT,CATSREGVPEAFF
TRBV11-2,TRBD1,NA,TRBJ2-2,TGTGCCAGCAGCAGAGATCGACAGGGATCGGACACCGGGGAGCTGTTTTTT,CASSRDRQGSDTGELFF
TRBV19,NA,NA,TRBJ1-1,TGTGCCAGTAGTCCGTCACACAGGGACACTGAAGCTTTCTTT,CASSPSHRDTEAFF
TRBV6-1,NA,NA,TRBJ2-7,TGTGCCAGCAACCCCGGCGGGACAGCGAATTACGAGCAGTACTTC,CASNPGGTANYEQYF
TRBV7-2,TRBD2,NA,TRBJ2-7,TGTGCCAGCAGCCCCCGGGGAGGGCCCTACTCGTCCTACGAGCAGTACTTC,CASSPRGGPYSSYEQYF
TRBV6-5,TRBD1,NA,TRBJ1-2,TGTGCCAGCAGGAGGGGGCAGGGGAGTGGCTACACCTTC,CASRRGQGSGYTF
TRBV7-9,NA,few,TRBJ1-6,TGTGCCAGCAGCGACAAGGGGGGGCGATCACCCCTCCACTTT,CASSDKGGRSPLHF
TRBV10-3,NA,once,TRBJ1-6,TGTGCCATCAGGGACGGGGGAGGTTATAATTCCCCCCTCCACTTT,CAIRDGGGYNSPLHF
TRBV29-1,NA,NA,TRBJ2-3,TGCAGCGTTGGGAGCGCAGATACGCAGTATTTT,CSVGSADTQYF
TRBV6-5,TRBD1,NA,TRBJ1-6,TGTGCCAGCAGAAAGACAGGGGTTGATAATTCACCCCTCCACTTT,CASRKTGVDNSPLHF
TRBV9,TRBD2,NA,TRBJ2-5,TGTGCCAGCAGCCCTGGAGTAGCGGGGGGCGTCCAAGAGACCCAGTACTTC,CASSPGVAGGVQETQYF
TRBV11-2,NA,NA,TRBJ2-7,TGTGCCAGCAGCTTAAATATATTTTACGAGCAGTACTTC,CASSLNIFYEQYF